The 5 T cell receptor beta chains reported below all come from one sample, sequenced in a study of blood T cell repertoires in COVID-19. TCRdb's copy holds only in-frame clones and misses some; the assay was immunoSEQ multiplex PCR. In the table there are about 150,000 clones, around nine tenths of which are singletons. The specimen sequenced was peripheral blood. These receptors were collected from a human donor in a cohort sampled during active COVID-19.

This chain connects TRBV28 to TRBJ1-2; TRBD1 is a possible D gene (5 bases). From germline, CDR1 is MDHEN and CDR2 SYDVKM. CDR3 length: 10 residues. The V end was cut by 8 bases, the J end by 8 bases, with 9 bases between. The CDR3 spells CASSTVGYTF. The CDR3, as DNA: TGTGCCAGCTCGACAGTAGGCTACACCTTC.

Only a few counts were recorded for this clone. The chain combines TRBV2 with TRBJ2-5; 10 nucleotides line up with TRBD2. The CDR3 spans 15 residues. CDR1 SNHLY and CDR2 FYNNEI come from the germline V gene. Germline trimming cut 5 bases from V and 9 bases from J; bases unmatched to any gene: 12. In nucleotides, the CDR3 is TGTGCCAGCAGTCTTTTAACTAGCGGGGAGGGGGCCCAGTACTTC. Translation: CASSLLTSGEGAQYF. The full variable domain, completed using reference TRBV2 and TRBJ2-5, is EPEVTQTPSHQVTQMGQEVILRCVPISNHLYFYWYRQILGQKVEFLVSFYNNEISEKSEIFDDQFSVERPDGSNFTLKIRSTKLEDSAMYFCASSLLTSGEGAQYFGPGTRLLVL.

This rearrangement joins TRBV7-2 to TRBJ2-3, with 9 bases matching TRBD1. V shed 3 bases, J shed 2 bases, and the junction held 6 bases outside the gene matches. The germline gives CDR1 SGHTA, CDR2 FQGNSA. The CDR3 loop spans 16 amino acids. CDR3 residues: CASSLPGTGSTDTQYF. DNA of the CDR3: TGTGCCAGCAGCTTGCCCGGGACAGGGTCCACAGATACGCAGTATTTT. Based on the CDR3 plus reference TRBV7-2 and TRBJ2-3, the full variable domain is GAGVSQSPSNKVTEKGKDVELRCDPISGHTALYWYRQSLGQGLEFLIYFQGNSAPDKSGLPSDRFSAERTGGSVSTLTIQRTQQEDSAVYLCASSLPGTGSTDTQYFGPGTRLTVL.

This chain uses TRBV15 with TRBJ2-1, with D tentatively TRBD2 (5 bases). V was shortened by 5 bases and J by 5 bases, with 13 bases between the two germline ends. This CDR3 is built from 14 residues. Germline V gives CDR1 LNHNV, CDR2 YYDKDF (reference sequence). CDR3 DNA: TGTGCCACCAGCCTTCTAGCAAGCAACAATGAGCAGTTCTTC. Protein: CATSLLASNNEQFF.

This clone appeared a few times. This sequence joins TRBV9 and TRBJ1-4, with D possibly matching TRBD1 (5 bases). Germline V CDR1 and CDR2: SGDLS, YYNGEE. This CDR3 has 13 amino acids. Trimming removed 3 bases from V and 14 bases from J, with 17 bases in between. The CDR3 coding sequence is TGTGCCAGCAGCGGAAATCCTCCGGGACTCCTGTTTTTT. Amino acids: CASSGNPPGLLFF.